Listed below are T cell receptor beta chains from one sample, sequenced in a study of T cells after yellow fever vaccination. TCRdb analysed the 5' RACE reads with MiXCR anew, one entry per CDR3 protein. This sample yields some 160,000 distinct CDR3 sequences, of which roughly a tenth are seen a single time; about a third belongs to the top ten. The source was CD8+ T cells sorted from PBMCs, collected 45 days after the yellow fever booster vaccination. These receptors originate from a man in his late teens or twenties who received the YFV17D yellow fever vaccine. CDR3s include the opening cysteine and the closing phenylalanine or tryptophan. Each record gives: D gene, V gene, J gene, clone size, CDR3 protein, CDR3 DNA. D genes are given only for firm matches. The listing skips clone size in some rows; elsewhere it reads once, few, many or a size class.

>-|TRBV6-5|TRBJ2-3|many
CASSYTPRGGGTDTQYF
TGTGCCAGCAGTTACACCCCCAGGGGCGGTGGCACAGATACGCAGTATTTT
>-|TRBV6-2/TRBV6-3|TRBJ1-5|once
CASSYDLNQPQHF
TGTGCCAGCAGTTACGACCTCAATCAGCCCCAGCATTTT
>-|TRBV9|TRBJ2-5|few
CASSVWGGRETQYF
TGTGCCAGCAGCGTTTGGGGGGGCAGGGAGACCCAGTACTTC
>TRBD1|TRBV11-2|TRBJ2-2|few
CASSLPGQPGELFF
TGTGCCAGCAGCTTACCGGGACAGCCCGGGGAGCTGTTTTTT
>-|TRBV9|TRBJ2-7|few
CASSPTATYEQYF
TGTGCCAGCAGCCCGACAGCTACCTACGAGCAGTACTTC
>-|TRBV2|TRBJ2-5|few
CASEGIPKETQYF
TGTGCCAGTGAGGGGATTCCGAAAGAGACCCAGTACTTC
>-|TRBV28|TRBJ1-2|-
CASSLWNELNTF
TGTGCCAGCAGTTTATGGAACGAGCTGAATACCTTC
>TRBD1|TRBV7-9|TRBJ1-4|-
CATDRGVEKLFF
TGTGCCACGGACAGGGGTGTGGAAAAACTGTTTTTT
>-|TRBV20-1|TRBJ2-1|few
CSARDPSRDTWYEQFF
TGCAGTGCTAGAGATCCCTCCAGGGATACATGGTATGAGCAGTTCTTC
>TRBD1|TRBV18|TRBJ2-3|few
CASSRPGQGVDTQYF
TGTGCCAGCTCAAGACCGGGACAGGGAGTGGATACGCAGTATTTT
>-|TRBV9|TRBJ1-5|few
CASSVGVWERASKDDQPQHF
-
>TRBD1|TRBV6-5|TRBJ1-6|few
CASSFRDRGSPLHF
TGTGCCAGCAGTTTCCGGGACAGGGGATCACCCCTCCACTTT
>TRBD1|TRBV5-5|TRBJ1-2|few
CASSLTTGGEKYGYTF
TGTGCCAGCAGCTTGACGACAGGGGGCGAAAAGTATGGCTACACCTTC
>TRBD1|TRBV3-1|TRBJ2-3|few
CASSQSGTAYTDTQYF
TGTGCCAGCAGCCAATCCGGGACAGCCTACACAGATACGCAGTATTTT
>-|TRBV6-5|TRBJ2-7|-
CASSLESGTSYEQYF
TGTGCCAGCTCGCTGGAGAGCGGAACTTCCTACGAGCAGTACTTC
>TRBD2|TRBV6-5|TRBJ2-1|few
CASTYFSGGWGNEQFF
TGTGCCAGCACCTACTTTAGCGGGGGGTGGGGAAATGAGCAGTTCTTC
>TRBD2|TRBV20-1|TRBJ2-7|few
CSARGGLTNYEQYF
TGCAGTGCTAGAGGGGGACTAACTAACTACGAGCAGTACTTC
>-|TRBV4-3|TRBJ1-2|-
CASSQDKGGYGYTF
TGCGCCAGCAGCCAAGATAAGGGGGGCTATGGCTACACCTTC
>-|TRBV7-3|TRBJ1-1|once
CASSLTPERGHTEAFF
TGTGCCAGCAGCTTAACCCCGGAACGGGGACACACTGAAGCTTTCTTT
>TRBD2|TRBV4-2|TRBJ2-7|few
CASSQDPYIVGGFYEQYF
TGTGCCAGCAGCCAAGATCCTTATATCGTCGGGGGGTTCTACGAGCAGTACTTC
>-|TRBV5-4|TRBJ2-7|-
CASSREEGRSSYEQYF
TGTGCCAGCAGCAGAGAGGAGGGACGGAGCTCCTACGAGCAGTACTTC
>-|TRBV5-1|TRBJ1-2|few
CASSFSGSGGYTF
TGCGCCAGCAGCTTTTCAGGAAGTGGCGGCTACACCTTC
>-|TRBV7-9|TRBJ1-1|few
CASSFLVGGRNTEAFF
TGTGCCAGCAGCTTCCTTGTTGGGGGCAGAAACACTGAAGCTTTCTTT
>-|TRBV11-2|TRBJ2-7|-
CASSWGAGSSYEQYF
TGTGCCAGCAGCTGGGGGGCAGGGAGCTCCTACGAGCAGTACTTC
>-|TRBV12-3/TRBV12-4|TRBJ1-1|few
CASRMGLRKTEAFF
TGTGCCAGCAGGATGGGACTGAGGAAGACTGAAGCTTTCTTT
>-|TRBV29-1|TRBJ2-6|-
CSVETGFHSGANVLTF
TGCAGCGTGGAAACAGGGTTCCACTCTGGGGCCAACGTCCTGACTTTC
>-|TRBV19|TRBJ2-1|-
CASSVGGSTYNEQFF
TGTGCCAGTAGTGTCGGGGGATCGACCTACAATGAGCAGTTCTTC
>TRBD2|TRBV7-9|TRBJ2-5|few
CASSRGTSGKETQYF
TGTGCCAGCAGCCGAGGGACTAGCGGAAAAGAGACCCAGTACTTC
>-|TRBV7-9|TRBJ1-1|-
CASRRTADTEAFF
TGTGCCAGCAGACGGACAGCTGACACTGAAGCTTTCTTT
>-|TRBV11-2|TRBJ2-5|few
CASSRITARVETQYF
TGTGCCAGCAGCCGAATAACCGCGAGGGTAGAGACCCAGTACTTC
>-|TRBV11-2|TRBJ1-4|few
CASSPPGGGNEKLFF
TGTGCCAGCAGCCCCCCGGGAGGCGGTAATGAAAAACTGTTTTTT
>TRBD2|TRBV4-1|TRBJ2-7|few
CASSQDRLAGGPVEEQYF
TGCGCCAGCAGCCAAGACCGTCTAGCGGGGGGGCCGGTAGAGGAGCAGTACTTC
>-|TRBV7-9|TRBJ2-7|few
CASSSPRDEQYF
TGTGCCAGCAGCTCTCCTCGGGACGAGCAGTACTTC
>-|TRBV7-2|TRBJ2-1|-
CASSLQLSSYNEQFF
TGTGCCAGCAGCTTACAACTTAGCTCCTACAATGAGCAGTTCTTC
>-|TRBV6-5|TRBJ1-5|-
CASRMSGESSAVNQPQHF
TGTGCCAGCAGGATGAGTGGTGAGAGTTCAGCGGTCAATCAGCCCCAGCATTTT
>TRBD2|TRBV11-2|TRBJ2-1|many
CASSLQRGYYNEQFF
TGTGCCAGCAGCTTACAGCGGGGCTACTACAATGAGCAGTTCTTC
>-|TRBV9|TRBJ1-1|few
CASSEFARGVPEAFF
TGTGCCAGCAGCGAATTCGCTAGGGGGGTCCCTGAAGCTTTCTTT